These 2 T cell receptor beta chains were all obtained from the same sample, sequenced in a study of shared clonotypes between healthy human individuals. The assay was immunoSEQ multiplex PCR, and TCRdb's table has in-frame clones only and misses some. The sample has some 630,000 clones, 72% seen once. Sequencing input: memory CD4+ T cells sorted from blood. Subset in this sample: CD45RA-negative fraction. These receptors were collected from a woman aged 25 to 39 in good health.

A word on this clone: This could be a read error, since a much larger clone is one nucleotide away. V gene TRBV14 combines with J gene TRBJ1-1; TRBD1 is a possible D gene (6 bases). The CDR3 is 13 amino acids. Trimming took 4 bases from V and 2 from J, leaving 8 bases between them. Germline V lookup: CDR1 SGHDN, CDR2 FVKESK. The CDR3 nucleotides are TGTGCCAGCAGCCGACAGGTAAACACTGAAGCTTTCTTT. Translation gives CASSRQVNTEAFF.

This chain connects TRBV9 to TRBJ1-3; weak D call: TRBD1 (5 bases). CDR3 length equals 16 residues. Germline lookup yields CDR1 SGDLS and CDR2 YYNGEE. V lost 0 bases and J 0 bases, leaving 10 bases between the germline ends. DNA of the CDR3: TGTGCCAGCAGCGTAGGGGGGGTTTACTCTGGAAACACCATATATTTT. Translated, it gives CASSVGGVYSGNTIYF. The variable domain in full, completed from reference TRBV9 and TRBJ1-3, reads DSGVTQTPKHLITATGQRVTLRCSPRSGDLSVYWYQQSLDQGLQFLIQYYNGEERAKGNILERFSAQQFPDLHSELNLSSLELGDSALYFCASSVGGVYSGNTIYFGEGSWLTVV.